The entry that follows covers one T cell receptor beta chain sequence. This clonotype was observed a few times. The target of this receptor is not known. Nothing much larger sits one base from this clone, and base qualities are not available. Ficoll-Paque density gradient centrifugation was the method used to isolate PBMCs. This entry is derived from a study of T-cell memory formation after mild COVID-19 (dated by TCRdb to about 2021). About the investigation overall: Most TCR sequence clusters were specific to one of the two donors. In a couple of donors, T-cell clones that expanded and contracted after mild COVID-19 were tracked by sequencing TCRalpha and TCRbeta repertoires over time. Two young, previously healthy adult volunteers made up the cohort, one male and one female.

Overall study results and their limits: The second-wave clones that peaked on day 37 were not confirmed to be SARS-CoV-2 specific. Contracting CD4+ clones turned up mainly in the CM and EM memory subsets, whereas EMRA was where CD8+ clones were enriched. Some responding clones were detected in pre-infection memory, suggesting pre-existing cross-reactive memory T cells joined the SARS-CoV-2 response. Clones that contracted from day 15 to 85 showed balanced CD4/CD8 phenotypes, whereas a second wave of clones that expanded from day 15 to 37 leaned towards CD4+. Only a couple of mild cases were covered by the study, and larger cohorts that include severe cases with pre-infection samples were considered necessary.

Sequenced on an Illumina NovaSeq 6000. TCRalpha and TCRbeta cDNA libraries were constructed by 5'RACE with constant-segment primers, with sample barcodes and unique molecular identifiers being introduced. RNA was extracted from every sample with Trizol reagent. Libraries were amplified in two PCR steps, with a second sample barcode and Illumina TruSeq adapters added in the second step. Libraries were sequenced on an Illumina NovaSeq with 2 x 150 bp paired-end reads. As for the original processing: With migec v1.2.7, reads were demultiplexed and then collapsed into UMI-guided consensus sequences. Using mixcr v2.1.11, UMI consensuses were aligned to TRA and TRB V and J templates and then assembled into clonotypes. A clonotype was counted as expanded or contracted only when both edgeR and NoisET called the clonotype significant, with the noise models trained on biological replicates. For edgeR calls, the cutoffs were a false discovery rate-adjusted p below 0.01 and a log2 fold-change threshold of 1. PCA with hierarchical clustering of max-normalized trajectories of the 1000 most abundant clonotypes was used as exploratory dynamics analysis. Separately sequenced CD4+ and CD8+ repertoires were used to assign the CD4 or CD8 phenotype of responding clones. TCRdb cleaned the public reads at Q25 with fastp, built clones with MiXCR and kept in-frame beta chains. Records with the same CDR3 protein are collapsed into one entry carrying the most frequent genes and DNA. TCRdb, not the authors, supplied the V and J calls. The sample records hundreds of thousands of distinct CDR3 sequences, approximately 21% of which are singletons. The ten largest clones capture under 8.5% of the sample.

In the germline V gene, CDR1 corresponds to SGHTA and CDR2 to FQGNSA. Trimming leaves V shorter by 8 bases and J shorter by 1 base, with the junction holding 18 bases beyond the gene matches. The CDR3, cysteine through phenylalanine, is 19 amino acids long. Of all the DNA, just the CDR3 is kept, 57 bases in frame from base 1. Material for sequencing was PBMCs or a T cell subset sorted from them (not recorded which). In this chain, TRBV7-2 is recombined with TRBJ2-3; TRBD2 lines up with 10 middle nucleotides. This TCR derives from an adult woman who had mild COVID-19 (a few samples of this study predate the infection). The sample titles of this study are shuffled in the database, so cell type and time point are left out; the donor was told from shared clones. DNA sequence: TGTGCCAGCTCCCTGAGGGGGCTAGCGGGAGTCGGGCGCACAGATACGCAGTATTTT. Translated, this is CASSLRGLAGVGRTDTQYF.